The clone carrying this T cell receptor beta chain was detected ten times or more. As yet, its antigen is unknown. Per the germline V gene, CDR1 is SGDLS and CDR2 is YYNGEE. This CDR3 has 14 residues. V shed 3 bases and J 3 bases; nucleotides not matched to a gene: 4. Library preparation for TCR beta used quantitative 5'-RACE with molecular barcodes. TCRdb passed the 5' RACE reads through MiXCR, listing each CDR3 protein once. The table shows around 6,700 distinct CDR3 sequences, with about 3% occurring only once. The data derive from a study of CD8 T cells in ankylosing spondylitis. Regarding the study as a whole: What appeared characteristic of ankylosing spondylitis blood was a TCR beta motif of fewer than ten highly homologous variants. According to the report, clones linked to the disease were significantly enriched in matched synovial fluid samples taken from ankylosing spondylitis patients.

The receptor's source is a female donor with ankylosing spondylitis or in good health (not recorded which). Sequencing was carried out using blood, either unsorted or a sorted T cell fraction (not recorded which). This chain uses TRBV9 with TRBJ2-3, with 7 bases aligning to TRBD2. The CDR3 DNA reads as TGTGCCAGCAGCGCTAGCGGCCTAACAGATACGCAGTATTTT. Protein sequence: CASSASGLTDTQYF.